This TCR beta chain was sequenced for a study of cytomegalovirus exposure and HLA in healthy donors. Germline V CDR1 and CDR2: MDHEN, SYDVKM. This CDR3 region has 13 residues. Trimming took off 3 bases at V and 0 bases at J, with 6 bases between the two ends. The PCR ran on 60 Vbeta and 13 Jbeta primers. Clones were sequenced by immunoSEQ multiplex PCR, and TCRdb holds only the in-frame ones, with some missing. The top ten hold just under 2% of the sample, which has about 160,000 clones, about 88% seen once. The TCR originated in a woman between 18 and 29 years old in good health and CMV-seronegative. Material for sequencing was PBMCs. This rearrangement joins TRBV28 to TRBJ2-7; a possible D gene is TRBD2 (6 bases). The CDR3 spells CASSLGGSYEQYF. CDR3 nucleotide sequence: TGTGCCAGCAGTTTGGGGGGCTCCTACGAGCAGTACTTC.